This TCR beta chain emerged from a study of blood T cells in healthy people across ages. Many counts were recorded for this clonotype. Its specificity is not known. Between the trimmed V and J ends, which lost 6 bases and 0 bases, there was a span of 5 bases. Germline-derived CDR1 and CDR2 are SQVTM and ANQGSEA. The CDR3 totals 11 residues. General study points: More naive CD4+ cells and higher diversity marked long-lived donors relative to aged donors.

Extracted total RNA amounted to at least 6 micrograms for each sample. A J-beta primer mix and a sample-barcoded 5' primer were used in a second PCR of about 6 to 12 cycles. A template-switch adaptor containing 12 random nucleotides labeled each cDNA molecule. TCRdb re-called the 5' RACE reads through MiXCR, storing one row per CDR3 protein. The data contain 500,000 to 700,000 distinct CDR3 sequences, about 30% of them seen just once; the ten biggest clones take up roughly 14%. This TCR derives from a woman older than 75 in good health. The sequenced material came from blood. This chain connects TRBV29-1 to TRBJ2-5, with D unclear. CDR3: CSVRYQETQYF. DNA for the CDR3: TGCAGCGTGAGGTACCAAGAGACCCAGTACTTC.